In its sample, the clone carrying this TCR beta chain is medium-sized. What it binds is not known. Ahead of thyroid surgery, no patient had received treatment of any kind. Trimming removed 7 bases at V and 3 bases at J, with 13 bases between. From germline, CDR1 is MNHEY and CDR2 SMNVEV (reference sequence). This CDR3 contains 13 residues. The record originates from a study of metastatic and nonmetastatic thyroid tumors. Study summary: For malignant and benign thyroid patients, tumor or nodule tissue and blood were the sources whose repertoires were compared.

MiXCR reprocessed the PCR reads for TCRdb. The sample shows roughly 15,000 clones, roughly 29% of them seen only once. Study-wide points: Across blood and tumor, TCR beta diversity in malignant thyroid tumors was reportedly significantly higher than in benign nodules.

The chain employs TRBV27 and TRBJ2-7; D might be TRBD2 (5 bases). The source is a female donor with papillary thyroid cancer or a benign thyroid nodule (not recorded which). Some clones in this sample may be carry-over from other donors' samples. Sequenced material: blood. The CDR3, as DNA: TGTGCCAGCAAACGGGAAGATAACTACGAGCAGTACTTC. Translated: CASKREDNYEQYF.